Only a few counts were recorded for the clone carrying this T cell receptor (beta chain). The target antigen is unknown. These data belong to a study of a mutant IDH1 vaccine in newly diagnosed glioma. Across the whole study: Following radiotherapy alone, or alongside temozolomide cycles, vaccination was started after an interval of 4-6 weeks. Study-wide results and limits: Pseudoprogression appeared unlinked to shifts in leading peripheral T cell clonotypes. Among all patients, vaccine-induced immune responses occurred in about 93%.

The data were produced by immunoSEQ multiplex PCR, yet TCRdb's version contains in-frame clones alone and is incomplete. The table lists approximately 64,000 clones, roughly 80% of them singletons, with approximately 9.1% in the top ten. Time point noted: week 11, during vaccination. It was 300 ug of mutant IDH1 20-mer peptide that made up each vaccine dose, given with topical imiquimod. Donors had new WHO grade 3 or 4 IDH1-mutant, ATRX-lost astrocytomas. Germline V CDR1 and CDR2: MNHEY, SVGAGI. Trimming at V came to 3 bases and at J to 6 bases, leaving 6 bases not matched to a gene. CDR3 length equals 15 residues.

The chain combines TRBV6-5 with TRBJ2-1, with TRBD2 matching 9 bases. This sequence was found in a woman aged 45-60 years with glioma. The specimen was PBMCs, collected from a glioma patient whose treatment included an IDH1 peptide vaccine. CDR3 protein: CASSYWRGGRNEQFF. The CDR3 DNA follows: TGTGCCAGCAGTTATTGGCGGGGGGGCCGCAATGAGCAGTTCTTC.